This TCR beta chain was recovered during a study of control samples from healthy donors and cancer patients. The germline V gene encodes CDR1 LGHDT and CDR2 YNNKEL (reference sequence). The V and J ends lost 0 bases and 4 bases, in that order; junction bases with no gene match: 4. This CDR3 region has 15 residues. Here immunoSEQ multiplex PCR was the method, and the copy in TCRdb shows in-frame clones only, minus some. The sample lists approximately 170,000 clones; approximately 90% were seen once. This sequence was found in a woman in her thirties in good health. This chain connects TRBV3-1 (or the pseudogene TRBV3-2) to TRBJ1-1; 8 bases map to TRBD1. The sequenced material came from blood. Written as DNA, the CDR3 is TGTGCCAGCAGCCAAGAGCCACAGGGGGGCACTGAAGCTTTCTTT. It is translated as CASSQEPQGGTEAFF.